This entry lists 8 T cell receptor beta chains sequenced from one sample in a study of blood T cell repertoires in COVID-19. Using immunoSEQ multiplex PCR, the repertoire was profiled, and TCRdb retains in-frame clones only, with some absent. This sample yields more than 250,000 clones, of which around 86% are seen a single time; 2.6% belongs to the top ten. Sequencing was done on a sample of PBMCs or T cells enriched from blood (not recorded which). The receptors derive from a woman younger than 30 who had recovered from COVID-19.

The chain joins TRBV13 to TRBJ1-2; 9 bases are shared with TRBD1. Trimming cost V 5 bases and J 7 bases; bases outside gene matches: 14. The CDR3 totals 16 residues. Looked up from germline, CDR1 is PRHDT and CDR2 is FYEKMQ (reference sequence). This CDR3 reads CASSQRSLDRGTGYTF. The CDR3 DNA is TGTGCCAGCAGCCAGAGGAGCCTGGACAGGGGAACTGGCTACACCTTC.

The chain links TRBV10-1 to TRBJ2-1; tentatively, D is TRBD2 (5 bases). The CDR3 spans 14 residues. The V and J ends lost 8 bases and 9 bases respectively, with 20 bases between them. From germline, CDR1 is WNHNN and CDR2 SYGVQD (reference sequence). The CDR3 DNA is TGCGCCAGCGGACCGGGATTGGAAGACGCTGAGCAGTTCTTC. Translated: CASGPGLEDAEQFF.

Only one count was recorded for this clone. This chain links TRBV10-3 with TRBJ2-7, with 7 bases aligning to TRBD2. With 5 bases clipped from V and 4 bases from J, the junction kept 14 bases outside the gene matches. The CDR3 consists of 16 residues. CDR1 and CDR2 from the germline V gene are ENHRY and SYGVKD. This chain's CDR3 is CAISFTGTNLTYEQYF. CDR3 nucleotides: TGTGCCATCAGTTTTACCGGGACTAATCTTACATACGAGCAGTACTTC.

V and J are TRBV7-9 and TRBJ1-6, with D maybe TRBD1 (6 bases). The V end lost 10 bases, the J end lost 9 bases, and 22 bases lay between the germline ends. There are 15 residues in the CDR3. CDR1 is SEHNR and CDR2 is FQNEAQ in the germline V gene (reference sequence). CDR3 residues: CATRSPLGGGSPLHF. The DNA of the CDR3 is TGTGCCACCCGAAGCCCGTTAGGGGGGGGTTCACCCCTCCACTTT.

This chain links TRBV5-1 with TRBJ2-5, with 14 bases that match TRBD2. CDR1 SGHRS and CDR2 YFSETQ come from the germline V gene. The V segment lost 3 bases and the J segment 1 base; nucleotides outside the gene matches: 2. CDR3 length: 16 residues. The DNA of the CDR3 is TGCGCCAGCAGCTCGGGACTAGCGGGGGTCCAAGAGACCCAGTACTTC. Its protein product is CASSSGLAGVQETQYF. Full variable domain (missing parts from reference TRBV5-1 and TRBJ2-5): KAGVTQTPRYLIKTRGQQVTLSCSPISGHRSVSWYQQTPGQGLQFLFEYFSETQRNKGNFPGRFSGRQFSNSRSEMNVSTLELGDSALYLCASSSGLAGVQETQYFGPGTRLLVL.

The rearrangement uses TRBV19 and TRBJ2-5, with 8 bases matching TRBD2. V lost 6 bases to trimming and J lost 1 base; unmatched junction nucleotides: 1. Germline CDR1 and CDR2: LNHDA and SQIVND (reference sequence). CDR3 length equals 13 residues. CDR3 DNA: TGTGCCAGTAGGGGACTAGGCCAAGAGACCCAGTACTTC. Amino acids: CASRGLGQETQYF.

The chain couples TRBV27 to TRBJ2-7; 8 bases agree with TRBD2. Trimming cost V 5 bases and J 4 bases; bases outside gene matches: 10. The CDR3 length is 15 residues. Germline V CDR1 and CDR2: MNHEY, SMNVEV (reference sequence). The CDR3 is CASSPPPGLVYEQYF. The CDR3 DNA follows: TGTGCCAGCAGTCCCCCCCCGGGACTAGTTTACGAGCAGTACTTC.

This rearrangement joins TRBV5-4 to TRBJ2-3; 13 positions match TRBD2. This CDR3 has 18 amino acids. Germline lookup yields CDR1 SGHNT and CDR2 YYREEE (reference sequence). The J segment lost 3 bases and the V segment lost 0 bases, leaving 7 bases of the junction unmatched. Here the CDR3 DNA reads TGTGCCAGCAGCTTGGTCCTGACTAGCGGGGGGTGGACAGATACGCAGTATTTT. Translating gives CASSLVLTSGGWTDTQYF.